The 13 T cell receptor beta chains reported below all come from one sample, sequenced in a study of blood T cell repertoires in COVID-19. Method: immunoSEQ multiplex PCR; TCRdb's copy keeps in-frame clones and lacks some. In the table there are 170,000 or so clones, roughly 85% of which are singletons. The source material was peripheral blood. These receptors all stem from a woman aged 70-85 years with acute or convalescent COVID-19.

The chain recombines TRBV12-3 or TRBV12-4 with TRBJ1-2, with D unresolved. Deletions cut 2 bases from V and 8 bases from J, with 9 bases between. The CDR3 totals 12 residues. DNA of the CDR3: TGTGCCAGCAGTTTATCAGCAGGCGGCTACACCTTC. It codes for CASSLSAGGYTF.

As DNA, the CDR3 is TGTGCCAGCAGCTTAGGACAGGCCGATCGGGGCACCTTC. It codes for CASSLGQADRGTF. The chain uses TRBV5-4 and TRBJ1-2, with 7 bases matching TRBD1. V lost 2 bases, J lost 13 bases, and 11 bases stayed unmatched. Looked up from germline, CDR1 is SGHNT and CDR2 is YYREEE (reference sequence). The CDR3 is 13 residues long.

The chain couples TRBV7-2 to TRBJ1-1, with a tentative D call TRBD1 (6 bases). The CDR3 covers 14 residues. Germline lookup yields CDR1 SGHTA and CDR2 FQGNSA. The V end was cut by 4 bases, the J end by 1 base, with 10 bases between. The CDR3, as DNA: TGTGCCAGCAGCTCACTACAGGGGAACACTGAAGCTTTCTTT. Its translation: CASSSLQGNTEAFF.

The gene calls are TRBV30 and TRBJ2-7; 7 nucleotides agree with TRBD2. Germline V gene sequence: CDR1 GTSNPN, CDR2 SVGIG (reference sequence). The CDR3 covers 14 residues. J lost 5 bases, V lost 3 bases, and 10 bases had no gene match. CDR3 region: CAWRRGGSFHEQYF. As DNA, the CDR3 is TGTGCCTGGAGAAGAGGCGGGAGTTTCCACGAGCAGTACTTC.

The chain has TRBV3-1 (or the pseudogene TRBV3-2) and TRBJ1-6, with 7 positions matching TRBD1. Germline CDR1 LGHDT, CDR2 YNNKEL (reference sequence). The CDR3 contains 13 residues. V shed 6 bases, J shed 10 bases, and the junction held 6 bases outside the gene matches. The CDR3 here is CASSDRAGSPLHF. CDR3 nucleotide sequence: TGTGCCAGCAGTGACAGGGCAGGATCACCCCTCCACTTT.

V and J are TRBV7-3 and TRBJ2-2; TRBD2 aligns across 10 bases. The CDR3 loop spans 17 amino acids. The V and J ends lost 0 bases and 6 bases, in that order; junction bases with no gene match: 7. Germline V gives CDR1 SGHTA, CDR2 FQGTGA. In DNA form, the CDR3 reads TGTGCCAGCAGCTTAACCTCTCTAGCGGGAGTCTCCGGGGAGCTGTTTTTT. This translates into CASSLTSLAGVSGELFF.

The V and J genes are TRBV6-5 and TRBJ2-7; D may be TRBD2 (6 bases). Trimming took 7 bases from V and 0 from J, leaving 13 bases between them. This CDR3 has 14 amino acids. CDR1 is MNHEY, CDR2 SVGAGI, per germline. Here the CDR3 DNA reads TGTGCCAGCACCCCGGGACTCTCCTCCTACGAGCAGTACTTC. Translated: CASTPGLSSYEQYF.

J is TRBJ2-2 and V is TRBV7-3, with TRBD2 matching 8 bases. Trimming cost V 4 bases and J 4 bases; bases outside gene matches: 8. Germline V gene lookup returns CDR1 SGHTA and CDR2 FQGTGA. This CDR3 is 16 amino acids long. In DNA, the CDR3 is TGTGCCAGCAGCTACGGGGCGGGAGGTTCCACCGGGGAGCTGTTTTTT. It yields the protein CASSYGAGGSTGELFF.

The chain joins TRBV6-2 or TRBV6-3 to TRBJ2-7; 9 bases map to TRBD1. The CDR3 is 15 residues long. Germline-derived CDR1 and CDR2 are MNHEY and SVGEGT. With V trimmed by 5 bases and J by 6 bases, 11 bases remained unmatched. CDR3 DNA sequence: TGTGCCAGCAGTGACCCGGGACAGGGCACTTCCGAGCAGTACTTC. This sequence encodes CASSDPGQGTSEQYF.

V is TRBV11-1 and J is TRBJ2-1; a weak D match, TRBD2 (6 bases). Trimming left V 0 bases short and J 6 bases short, with 6 bases between. Per the germline V gene, CDR1 is SGHAT and CDR2 is FQDESV (reference sequence). The CDR3 has 13 residues. CDR3 DNA: TGTGCCAGCAGCTTAGCGGGAGGCAATGAGCAGTTCTTC. This codes for CASSLAGGNEQFF. Variable domain in full (rest from reference TRBV11-1 and TRBJ2-1): EAEVAQSPRYKITEKSQAVAFWCDPISGHATLYWYRQILGQGPELLVQFQDESVVDDSQLPKDRFSAERLKGVDSTLKIQPAELGDSAMYLCASSLAGGNEQFFGPGTRLTVL.

The chain couples TRBV12-3 or TRBV12-4 to TRBJ2-5; D possibly corresponds to TRBD1 (6 bases). V was trimmed by 4 bases and J by 2 bases, leaving 8 bases between them. CDR3 size: 13 residues. This CDR3 reads CASSSDRQETQYF. The CDR3 coding sequence is TGTGCCAGCAGTTCAGACAGGCAAGAGACCCAGTACTTC.

The rearrangement links TRBV30 to TRBJ1-6; no clear D gene. This CDR3 contains 15 residues. Trimming stripped 0 bases from V and 4 bases from J, with 10 bases between. The V gene's germline CDR1 is GTSNPN and CDR2 SVGIG (reference sequence). For the CDR3, the DNA is TGTGCCTGGAGTGTAGCGGGCAGTTATAATTCACCCCTCCACTTT. Its protein is CAWSVAGSYNSPLHF.

This clone came up a few times. The chain links TRBV7-2 to TRBJ1-3; D unclear. The CDR3 covers 15 residues. Germline V gene sequence: CDR1 SGHTA, CDR2 FQGNSA. Trimming took off 5 bases at V and 4 bases at J, with 15 bases between the two ends. The CDR3 sequence: CASSLLPEAGNTIYF. CDR3 nucleotide sequence: TGTGCCAGCAGCCTCTTACCCGAGGCCGGAAACACCATATATTTT.